Described below is a single TCR beta chain sequence and its context. This record belongs to a study of T cell clones after liver transplantation. From germline, CDR1 is SGHAT and CDR2 FQNNGV. There are 12 residues in the CDR3. Trimming removed 5 bases at V and 3 bases at J, with 7 bases between. Clones were sequenced by immunoSEQ multiplex PCR, and TCRdb holds only the in-frame ones, with some missing. The sample holds more than 95,000 clones, 90% seen once. CD3+CD4+ and CD3+CD8+ cells were FACS-sorted from thawed unstimulated PBMCs. The gene calls are TRBV11-2 and TRBJ1-1; maybe TRBD1 (5 bases). This TCR came from a human patient who received a liver transplant. The graft donor may have contributed some T cells. The sample in question was CD4+ T cells from blood, obtained 12 months after liver transplant. The CDR3 spells CASSQGDTEAFF. In DNA form, the CDR3 reads TGTGCCAGCAGCCAGGGAGACACTGAAGCTTTCTTT.